Here is one T cell receptor beta chain with its context. Generated by immunoSEQ multiplex PCR, the TCRdb table keeps only in-frame clones and is missing some. The table records some 19,000 clones, 60% to 85% of them present only once. The data stem from a study of OX40 agonist ivuxolimab in advanced cancers. Across the whole study: Every patient in dose escalation had hepatocellular carcinoma, melanoma, renal cell or head and neck cancer. Of the participants, roughly 40% had some prior anti-PD-1, anti-PD-L1 or anti-CTLA-4 therapy, which was allowed.

The CDR3 is 15 residues long. Germline V gives CDR1 MDHEN, CDR2 SYDVKM. The V end was cut by 6 bases, the J end by 8 bases, with 19 bases between. The receptor was derived from an adult with an advanced solid tumor such as melanoma, head and neck, liver or kidney cancer. Material: CD4+ or CD8+ T cells sorted from blood, obtained in a trial of the OX40 agonist ivuxolimab. The rearrangement joins TRBV28 to TRBJ1-4, with D possibly being TRBD1 (6 bases). The CDR3 bases are TGTGCCAGCAGCGAAAGAGGGGGAAAATACGAAAAACTGTTTTTT. Translation: CASSERGGKYEKLFF.